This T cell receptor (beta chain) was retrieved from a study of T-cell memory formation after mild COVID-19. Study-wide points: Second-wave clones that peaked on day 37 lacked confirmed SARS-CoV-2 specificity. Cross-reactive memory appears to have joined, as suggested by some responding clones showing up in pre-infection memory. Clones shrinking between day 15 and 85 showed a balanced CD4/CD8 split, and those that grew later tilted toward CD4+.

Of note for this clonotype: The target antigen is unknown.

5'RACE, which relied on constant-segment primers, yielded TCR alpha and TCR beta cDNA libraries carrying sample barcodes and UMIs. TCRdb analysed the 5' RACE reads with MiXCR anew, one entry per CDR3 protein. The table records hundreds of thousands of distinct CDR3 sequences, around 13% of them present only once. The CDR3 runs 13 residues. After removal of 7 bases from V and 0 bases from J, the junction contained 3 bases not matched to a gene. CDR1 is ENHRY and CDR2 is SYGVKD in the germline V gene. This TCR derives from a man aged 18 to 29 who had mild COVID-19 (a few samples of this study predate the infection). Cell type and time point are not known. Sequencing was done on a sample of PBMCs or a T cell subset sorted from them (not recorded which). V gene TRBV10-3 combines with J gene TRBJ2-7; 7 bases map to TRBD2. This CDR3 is CAIMAGDSYEQYF. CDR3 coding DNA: TGTGCCATCATGGCGGGAGACTCCTACGAGCAGTACTTC.